This TCR beta chain was obtained from a study of blood T cells in healthy people across ages (dated by TCRdb to 2014 to 2015). Background on the whole study: In model experiments, template switching captured roughly one uniquely barcoded TCR beta cDNA molecule for every two T cells. The study measured age-related changes in TCR beta repertoire diversity using deep sequencing normalized with unique cDNA molecular identifiers. Donors were grouped into four age groups: young (average approximately 15 years), middle-aged (approximately 41), aged (around 60) and long-lived (82). Donors of different ages were randomly distributed across sequencing lanes to avoid experimental bias. For two donors (one aged 18 to 30 and one aged 80 or older), the study analyzed two additional independent replicas of 1 million unique cDNA reads from the same blood draw.

Library creation used 5' RACE. The sample was run on an Illumina HiSeq 2500. A second about 7 to 12 cycle PCR used a sample-barcoded 5' primer and a J-beta primer mix. A template-switch 5' adaptor carrying 12 random nucleotides introduced a unique molecular identifier onto each TCR beta cDNA molecule. At least 2.5 million CDR3-containing paired-end reads were obtained from each sample. First-strand cDNA synthesis was performed from all RNA using the Mint cDNA synthesis kit, with priming by a TRBC-specific oligonucleotide. Following uracil-DNA glycosylase treatment, a first 18-cycle PCR with universal primers M1SS and BC2_uni_R was performed on all cDNA. In the paper's pipeline: Each sample was normalized by randomly selecting 1 million high-quality reads, each carrying a distinct molecular identifier. Instead of being binned into consensus sequences, reads with shared molecular identifiers were discarded. MiTCR, run with a Q25 quality threshold and the strictest error-elimination algorithm, handled CDR3 identification, clonotype clustering and error correction. A nonparametric unseen species model with Euler transformation was used to estimate lower-bound total TCR beta diversity. The public reads were reprocessed in TCRdb via fastp at Q25 and MiXCR, keeping in-frame beta chains. Rows with one shared CDR3 protein collapse into an entry with the most common genes and DNA. The V and J calls follow TCRdb's processing rather than the paper's. The sample contains approximately 880,000 distinct CDR3 sequences, about 44% of them found a single time. Together, the top ten hold roughly an eighth of the sample.

The CDR3 has 16 amino acids, counting the end cysteine and phenylalanine. Only the CDR3 DNA stays, 48 bases, in frame from base 1. Looking up the germline V gene yields CDR1 MGHRA and CDR2 YSYEKL. The junction shows trimming of 1 base on V and 0 bases on J, plus 10 bases between the germline ends. Regarding this clonotype: This clone's antigen is unknown. The sample holds no much larger clone one base away, and base qualities are not on file.

Systemically healthy Caucasian individuals from Russia, 35 to 50 in total and aged roughly 6 to 100 years, were included as donors. About 9.1 milliliters of peripheral blood were collected from each donor into EDTA-treated Vacutainer tubes. Ficoll-Paque density-gradient centrifugation was used to isolate PBMCs, with at least 6.5 million per sample. Trizol reagent was used to extract total RNA from PBMCs, with at least 5.5 micrograms per sample. The percentages of naive CD45RAhigh/CD27high T cells were determined by flow cytometry on a PBMC aliquot from every donor. Findings and caveats that apply to the study as a whole: Compared with the aged group, the long-lived group had more naive CD4+ T cells, fewer expanded clones and increased TCR diversity, suggesting age selection. Estimates of total diversity based on one million sequenced T cells were regarded as lower bounds and as underestimates. There was a strong correlation between observed TCR beta diversity and the percentage of naive T cells measured by flow cytometry. As age increased, observed TCR beta diversity per million T cells dropped in a roughly linear way, and a significant reduction was already evident by age about 36. Bulk unsorted PBMC profiling prevented conclusive comparison of naive and antigen-experienced compartments. Donor CMV infection status was unknown, potentially confounding age-related changes in expanded clonotypes.

The receptor was isolated from a young man in good health. The sample comprised blood. This sequence uses TRBV4-1 and TRBJ1-5; TRBD1 might be the D gene, on 5 matching bases. Read as DNA, the sequence is TGCGCCAGCAGCCAAGTCGACAGTTATAGCAATCAGCCCCAGCATTTT. This codes for CASSQVDSYSNQPQHF.